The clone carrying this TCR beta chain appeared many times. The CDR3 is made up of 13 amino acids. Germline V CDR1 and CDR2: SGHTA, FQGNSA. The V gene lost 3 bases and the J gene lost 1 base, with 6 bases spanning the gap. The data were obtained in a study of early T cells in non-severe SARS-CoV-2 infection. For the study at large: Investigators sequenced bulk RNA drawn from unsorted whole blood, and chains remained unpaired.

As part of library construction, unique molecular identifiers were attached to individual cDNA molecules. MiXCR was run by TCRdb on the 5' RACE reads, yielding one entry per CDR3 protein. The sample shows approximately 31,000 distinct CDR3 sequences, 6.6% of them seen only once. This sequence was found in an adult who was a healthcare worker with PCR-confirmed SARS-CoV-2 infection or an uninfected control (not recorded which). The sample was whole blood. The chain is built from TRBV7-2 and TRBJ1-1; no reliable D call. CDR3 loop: CASSFSGNTEAFF. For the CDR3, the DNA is TGTGCCAGCAGCTTCTCTGGGAACACTGAAGCTTTCTTT. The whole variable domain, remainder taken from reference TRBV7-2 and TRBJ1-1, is GAGVSQSPSNKVTEKGKDVELRCDPISGHTALYWYRQSLGQGLEFLIYFQGNSAPDKSGLPSDRFSAERTGGSVSTLTIQRTQQEDSAVYLCASSFSGNTEAFFGQGTRLTVV.